This record covers a single TCR beta chain. Each single cDNA molecule received a unique molecular identifier. TCRdb reanalysed the 5' RACE reads using MiXCR and keeps one entry per CDR3 protein. The sample holds tens of thousands of distinct CDR3 sequences, approximately 6.5% seen once. CDR1 WSHSY and CDR2 SAAADI come from the germline V gene. V shed 0 bases and J shed 7 bases, with 9 bases lying between them. The CDR3 is 14 amino acids. These data originate in a study of early T cells in non-severe SARS-CoV-2 infection. This chain connects TRBV10-2 to TRBJ2-2; tentative D call: TRBD2 (6 bases). This TCR derives from an adult who was a healthcare worker with PCR-confirmed SARS-CoV-2 infection or an uninfected control (not recorded which). This material consisted of whole blood, taken at baseline. The CDR3 sequence: CASSESRGGGELFF. The DNA of the CDR3 is TGCGCCAGCAGTGAGTCTAGGGGAGGCGGGGAGCTGTTTTTT.